This TCR beta chain comes out of a study of T cells in localized non-small cell lung cancer. V was clipped by 4 bases and J by 0 bases, with 9 bases between them. Germline lookup yields CDR1 SGHNT and CDR2 YENEEA. The CDR3 spans 15 residues. Study-level findings and limits: The greatest T cell clonality was found in uninvolved adjacent lung (higher than in tumor).

TCRdb's table, derived via immunoSEQ multiplex PCR, lists solely in-frame clones and lacks some. Seen here are 2,000 to 2,500 clones, 20% to 25% observed once, and the top ten hold 15% to 18%. This clone is medium-sized (0.01 to 0.1%). Its target is unknown. The V gene is TRBV11-3, the J gene TRBJ1-4; D call uncertain. Sequenced material: normal lung tissue next to the tumor, taken before any cancer treatment. The clonotype comes from a man aged 35-75 years with stage I squamous cell lung carcinoma. The CDR3 sequence is CASSSPAATNEKLFF. CDR3 DNA: TGTGCCAGCAGCTCCCCAGCCGCAACTAATGAAAAACTGTTTTTT.